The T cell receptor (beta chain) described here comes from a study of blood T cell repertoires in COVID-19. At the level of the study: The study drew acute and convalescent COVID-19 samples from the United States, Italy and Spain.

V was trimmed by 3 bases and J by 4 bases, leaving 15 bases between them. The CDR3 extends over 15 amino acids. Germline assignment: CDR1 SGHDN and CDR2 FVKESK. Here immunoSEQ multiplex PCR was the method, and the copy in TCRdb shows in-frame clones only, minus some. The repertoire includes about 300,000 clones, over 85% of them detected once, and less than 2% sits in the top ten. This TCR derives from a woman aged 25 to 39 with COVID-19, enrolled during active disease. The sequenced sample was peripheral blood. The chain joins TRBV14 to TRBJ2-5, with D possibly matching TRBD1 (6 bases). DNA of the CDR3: TGTGCCAGCAGCCAGAACAGGGTCGGAGGAGAGACCCAGTACTTC. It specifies CASSQNRVGGETQYF. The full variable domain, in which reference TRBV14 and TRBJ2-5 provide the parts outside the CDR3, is EAGVTQFPSHSVIEKGQTVTLRCDPISGHDNLYWYRRVMGKEIKFLLHFVKESKQDESGMPNNRFLAERTGGTYSTLKVQPAELEDSGVYFCASSQNRVGGETQYFGPGTRLLVL.